This T cell receptor beta chain was obtained from a study of blood T cell repertoires in COVID-19. At the level of the study: Donors in the United States, Italy and Spain gave samples during acute or convalescent COVID-19. Sample material is recorded as cDNA or gDNA derived from T cells, B-cell-depleted T cells, or PBMCs.

Per germline, CDR1 LNHDA and CDR2 SQIVND (reference sequence). Trimming stripped 7 bases from V and 1 base from J, with 16 bases between. CDR3 length: 15 amino acids. In the authors' workflow: Amplification from reference gene primers served as the basis for estimated nucleated cell counts. The protocol was immunoSEQ multiplex PCR, while the TCRdb copy is restricted to in-frame clones and leaves out a portion. Clone size and the V and J calls come from that table; the DNA yielded D and trimming. The table has around 150,000 clones, around 93% seen once; the top ten hold approximately 4.9%. Seattle researchers signed up patients amid active infection and tracked them longitudinally. This clone was observed a handful of times.

The V and J genes are TRBV19 and TRBJ1-2; D might be TRBD1 (6 bases). The TCR originated in a man aged 30 to 39 with COVID-19, enrolled during active disease. Input material: peripheral blood. In DNA form, the CDR3 reads TGTGCCAGTACCATTAAGGGACACTATAACTATGGCTACACCTTC. Encoded protein: CASTIKGHYNYGYTF.